Listed below are T cell receptor beta chains from one sample, sequenced in a study of cytomegalovirus exposure and HLA in healthy donors. Assay used: immunoSEQ multiplex PCR; TCRdb lists only in-frame clones, some missing. The sample includes 95,000 to 150,000 clones, 80% to 85% of them seen just once. Source material: PBMCs. The receptors derive from a man between 25 and 39 years old in good health and CMV-seronegative. Each CDR3 is given with its conserved first and last residue. The D gene is left open where the match is weak. Size values are once, few and many counts, or a class for expanded clones, and some rows have none.

CDR3 DNA: TGTGCCAGCAGTTTAAGGGGGCTCACCGGGGAGCTGTTTTTT
CDR3 protein: CASSLRGLTGELFF
clone size: .
V gene: TRBV28
D gene: TRBD1
J gene: TRBJ2-2

CDR3 DNA: TGTGCCTCGCGGCAGGGGACCGGGGGGGAGCAGTACTTC
CDR3 protein: CASRQGTGGEQYF
clone size: few
V gene: TRBV18
D gene: .
J gene: TRBJ2-7

CDR3 DNA: TGCGCCAGCAGCCAAGATCTGGCGGGGGGCCCCAGGCAGGAGACCCAGTACTTC
CDR3 protein: CASSQDLAGGPRQETQYF
clone size: .
V gene: TRBV4-3
D gene: TRBD2
J gene: TRBJ2-5

CDR3 DNA: TGTGCCAGCAGCCAATCCCAGGGCGGCGATACGCAGTATTTT
CDR3 protein: CASSQSQGGDTQYF
clone size: .
V gene: TRBV14
D gene: .
J gene: TRBJ2-3

CDR3 DNA: TGTGCCAGCAGACGCGGGACAGAGAGCACAGATACGCAGTATTTT
CDR3 protein: CASRRGTESTDTQYF
clone size: .
V gene: TRBV5-4
D gene: .
J gene: TRBJ2-3

CDR3 DNA: TGCAGTGCTGAGCACCAAGAGACCCAGTACTTC
CDR3 protein: CSAEHQETQYF
clone size: .
V gene: TRBV20-1
D gene: .
J gene: TRBJ2-5

CDR3 DNA: TGTGCCAGCAAGTACGACAGGGGCGGAAACACCATATATTTT
CDR3 protein: CASKYDRGGNTIYF
clone size: once
V gene: TRBV5-8
D gene: TRBD1
J gene: TRBJ1-3

CDR3 DNA: TGTGCCATCACCCTGACAGGGGAGGATGAAGCTTTCTTT
CDR3 protein: CAITLTGEDEAFF
clone size: .
V gene: TRBV10-3
D gene: TRBD1
J gene: TRBJ1-1

CDR3 DNA: TGTGCCAGCAGTCAAACCTCAGGGGGGGAGCAGTACTTC
CDR3 protein: CASSQTSGGEQYF
clone size: .
V gene: TRBV7-9
D gene: .
J gene: TRBJ2-7

CDR3 DNA: TGTGCCAGCAGTTCCCCCGGGACAGGGTACGGCTACACCTTC
CDR3 protein: CASSSPGTGYGYTF
clone size: .
V gene: TRBV28
D gene: TRBD1
J gene: TRBJ1-2

CDR3 DNA: TGTGCCAGCAACGGCGGGGGGGCCCTATACAATGAGCAGTTCTTC
CDR3 protein: CASNGGGALYNEQFF
clone size: once
V gene: TRBV28
D gene: TRBD2
J gene: TRBJ2-1

CDR3 DNA: TGTGCCAGCAGCTTAGCGGACAAAAGTCGGGAAAAACTGTTTTTT
CDR3 protein: CASSLADKSREKLFF
clone size: .
V gene: TRBV11-2
D gene: .
J gene: TRBJ1-4

CDR3 DNA: TGCGCCAGCAGCTTGGCCGGGGGGACAGGGGGCAAGACTAGAGAAAGGTCCTACGAGCAGTACTTC
CDR3 protein: CASSLAGGTGGKTRERSYEQYF
clone size: .
V gene: TRBV5-1
D gene: TRBD1
J gene: TRBJ2-7

CDR3 DNA: TGCAGCGTCATATATCAGGTGAACACTGAAGCTTTCTTT
CDR3 protein: CSVIYQVNTEAFF
clone size: once
V gene: TRBV29-1
D gene: .
J gene: TRBJ1-1

CDR3 DNA: TGTGCCAGCCGACGGGGGACTAGCGGGCAAGAGACCCAGTACTTC
CDR3 protein: CASRRGTSGQETQYF
clone size: .
V gene: TRBV2
D gene: TRBD2
J gene: TRBJ2-5

CDR3 DNA: TGCGCCAGCAGCTTCCTCCAAGGGACAGGGACAACCCAGTACTTC
CDR3 protein: CASSFLQGTGTTQYF
clone size: .
V gene: TRBV5-1
D gene: TRBD1
J gene: TRBJ2-5

CDR3 DNA: TGTGCCTGGAGTACGGGTCCGGGCACAGATACGCAGTATTTT
CDR3 protein: CAWSTGPGTDTQYF
clone size: .
V gene: TRBV30
D gene: .
J gene: TRBJ2-3

CDR3 DNA: TGTGCCAGCAGCTTGGGAAGGGGCATTTCACCCCTCCACTTT
CDR3 protein: CASSLGRGISPLHF
clone size: .
V gene: TRBV5-8
D gene: .
J gene: TRBJ1-6

CDR3 DNA: TGTGCCAGCAGTTATGAGCTAGGCAGGGGTGAAAAACTGTTTTTT
CDR3 protein: CASSYELGRGEKLFF
clone size: .
V gene: TRBV25-1
D gene: .
J gene: TRBJ1-4

CDR3 DNA: TGTGCCAGCAGTGGACAGAGAGGGTATTGGGGTGGCTACACCTTC
CDR3 protein: CASSGQRGYWGGYTF
clone size: .
V gene: TRBV7-9
D gene: .
J gene: TRBJ1-2

CDR3 DNA: TGCGCCAGCAGTGAGTCAGGCCAGGGGGCGCCCAGGCAGCCCCAGCATTTT
CDR3 protein: CASSESGQGAPRQPQHF
clone size: .
V gene: TRBV10-1
D gene: TRBD1
J gene: TRBJ1-5

CDR3 DNA: TGCGCCAGCAGCCATGGGACAGGGGGCTTTGGGGCCAACGTCCTGACTTTC
CDR3 protein: CASSHGTGGFGANVLTF
clone size: .
V gene: TRBV4-3
D gene: TRBD1
J gene: TRBJ2-6

CDR3 DNA: TGTGCCAGCAGATTAGCGGGGGGGAGCACAGATACGCAGTATTTT
CDR3 protein: CASRLAGGSTDTQYF
clone size: .
V gene: TRBV7-2
D gene: TRBD2
J gene: TRBJ2-3

CDR3 DNA: TGTGCCAGCTCTCCGGGACAGGGGGCCACAGATACGCAGTATTTT
CDR3 protein: CASSPGQGATDTQYF
clone size: .
V gene: TRBV6-4
D gene: TRBD1
J gene: TRBJ2-3